This section outlines one T cell receptor beta chain sequence together with its context. In germline, CDR1 is MNHEY, CDR2 SVGEGT. CDR3 size: 14 residues. Trimming at V came to 6 bases and at J to 2 bases, leaving 6 bases not matched to a gene. This sample stems from a study of blood T cell repertoires in COVID-19. The method was immunoSEQ multiplex PCR; TCRdb's version includes in-frame clones alone and lacks a portion of them. The sample has 200,000 or so clones; approximately 83% are singletons. The TCR comes from a middle-aged woman with acute COVID-19. The chain is built from TRBV6-2 or TRBV6-3 and TRBJ2-5; 7 nucleotides align to TRBD1. The sample was PBMCs or T cells enriched from blood (not recorded which). The CDR3 DNA sequence: TGTGCCAGCAGCAGGGACAGCGTTCAAGAGACCCAGTACTTC. Protein: CASSRDSVQETQYF.